The sequence of this TCR beta chain was determined in a study of early T cells in non-severe SARS-CoV-2 infection. Study-wide background: Sequenced bulk RNA came from whole blood that was unsorted, and chains were unpaired.

Comment on this clonotype: Its antigen is not known.

Study-level results: Private and CD4 specificities were missed by VDJdb matching, which favored anti-spike CD8 responses.

The library protocol tagged individual cDNA molecules with unique molecular identifiers. Each CDR3 protein is one row after TCRdb ran MiXCR on the 5' RACE reads. The table records some 78,000 distinct CDR3 sequences, approximately 13% of them present only once. The V end was cut by 6 bases, the J end by 5 bases, with 16 bases between. CDR1 and CDR2 (germline): MNHEY, SVGEGT. The CDR3 has 14 residues. V gene TRBV6-2 or TRBV6-3 combines with J gene TRBJ1-1, with a tentative D call TRBD1 (5 bases). This receptor was taken from an adult who was a healthcare worker with PCR-confirmed SARS-CoV-2 infection or an uninfected control (not recorded which). The material sequenced was whole blood. In DNA form, the CDR3 reads TGTGCCAGCAGAATAAGAGGGGCAGGAACTGAAGCTTTCTTT. Translating gives CASRIRGAGTEAFF.